This T cell receptor beta chain appears in the sequencing data of a study of T cells in localized non-small cell lung cancer. Overall study results and limits: Increased T cell density in blood showed an association with longer overall survival. Uninvolved adjacent lung had higher T cell clonality than tumor and all other tissues. A single tumor region was sequenced, leaving heterogeneity possible. Of the top 100 tumor clones, median around 60 were in adjacent lung, approximately 30 among its top 100.

TCRdb's table, derived via immunoSEQ multiplex PCR, lists solely in-frame clones and lacks some. The data hold around 40,000 clones, with around 85% observed a single time. The CDR3 sequence is 13 residues long. CDR1 and CDR2 (germline): KGHSH, LQKENI. The V and J ends lost 2 bases and 8 bases respectively, with 12 bases between them. In the case of this clone: What it recognizes is unknown.

The specimen comprised peripheral blood, sampled before any cancer treatment. The genes are TRBV18 and TRBJ1-2, with TRBD1 as a possible D gene (5 bases). This receptor was taken from a man aged 35-69 years with stage I lung adenocarcinoma. The CDR3 bases are TGTGCCAGCTCACCAGGGGCAGGGCGAGGCTACACCTTC. It encodes CASSPGAGRGYTF. The full variable domain, completed using reference TRBV18 and TRBJ1-2, is NAGVMQNPRHLVRRRGQEARLRCSPMKGHSHVYWYRQLPEEGLKFMVYLQKENIIDESGMPKERFSAEFPKEGPSILRIQQVVRGDSAAYFCASSPGAGRGYTFGSGTRLTVV.